This TCR beta chain stems from a study of blood T cell repertoires in COVID-19. On the study more broadly: Italy, Spain and the United States were the sources of the convalescent and acute COVID-19 samples. Nucleic acid was either cDNA or gDNA, and it came from T cells, B-cell-depleted T cells, or PBMCs.

Per the original data handling: The authors estimated nucleated cell counts from reference gene primer amplification. Measured with immunoSEQ multiplex PCR; TCRdb has only the in-frame clones, and not every one. The D gene and trimming were derived from the DNA, and the V and J assignments and clone size from that table. In the table there are about 110,000 clones, around 82% of which are singletons. The germline gives CDR1 MGHRA, CDR2 YSYEKL. The CDR3 is made up of 15 amino acids. V shed 4 bases and J shed 6 bases, with 15 bases lying between them. The chain is built from TRBV4-1 and TRBJ1-4; perhaps TRBD1 as D (5 bases). Sequencing was performed on peripheral blood. The TCR sequence derives from a woman between 50 and 59 years old with acute or convalescent COVID-19. CDR3 coding DNA: TGCGCCAGCAGCCCCCCAGGGTCGTTGGATGAAAAACTGTTTTTT. Translated: CASSPPGSLDEKLFF.